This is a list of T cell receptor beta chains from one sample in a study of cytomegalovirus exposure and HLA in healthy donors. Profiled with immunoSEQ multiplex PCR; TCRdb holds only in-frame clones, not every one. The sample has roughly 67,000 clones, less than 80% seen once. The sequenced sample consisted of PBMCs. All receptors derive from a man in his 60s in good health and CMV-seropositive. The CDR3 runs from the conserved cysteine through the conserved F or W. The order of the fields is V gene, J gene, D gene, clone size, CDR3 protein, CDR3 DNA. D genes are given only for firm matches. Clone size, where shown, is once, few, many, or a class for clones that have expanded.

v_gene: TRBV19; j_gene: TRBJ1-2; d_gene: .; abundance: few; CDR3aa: CASSISGRMGGTRHYGYTF; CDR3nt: TGTGCCAGTAGTATATCAGGACGCATGGGGGGGACAAGGCACTATGGCTACACCTTC
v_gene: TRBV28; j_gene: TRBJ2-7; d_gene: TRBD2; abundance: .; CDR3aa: CASSGVSGASSYEQYF; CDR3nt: TGTGCCAGCAGTGGCGTGAGCGGGGCGAGCTCCTACGAGCAGTACTTC
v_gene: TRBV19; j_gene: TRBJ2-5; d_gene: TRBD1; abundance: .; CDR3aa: CASSLRQGQETQYF; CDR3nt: TGTGCCAGTAGTCTCCGACAGGGGCAAGAGACCCAGTACTTC
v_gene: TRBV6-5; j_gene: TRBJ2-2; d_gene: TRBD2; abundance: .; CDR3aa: CASTELATTGELFF; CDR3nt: TGTGCCAGCACTGAACTAGCGACGACCGGGGAGCTGTTTTTT
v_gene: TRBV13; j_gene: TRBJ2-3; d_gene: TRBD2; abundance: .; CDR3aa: CASSSSGLAGVTDTQYF; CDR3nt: TGTGCCAGCAGCTCCTCGGGACTAGCGGGGGTCACAGATACGCAGTATTTT
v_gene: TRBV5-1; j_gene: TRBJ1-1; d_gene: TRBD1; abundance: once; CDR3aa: CASSATGGGNTEAFF; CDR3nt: TGCGCCAGCAGCGCGACAGGGGGGGGGAACACTGAAGCTTTCTTT
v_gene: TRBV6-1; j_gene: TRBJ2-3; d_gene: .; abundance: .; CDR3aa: CASRTTTADTQYF; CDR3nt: TGTGCCAGCCGGACTACGACCGCCGATACGCAGTATTTT
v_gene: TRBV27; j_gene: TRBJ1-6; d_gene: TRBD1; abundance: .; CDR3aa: CASSFGTGYSPLHF; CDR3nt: TGTGCCAGCAGTTTTGGGACAGGGTACTCACCCCTCCACTTT
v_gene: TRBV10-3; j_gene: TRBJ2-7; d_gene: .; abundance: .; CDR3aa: CAISERVSYEQYF; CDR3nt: TGTGCCATCAGTGAGAGAGTCTCCTACGAGCAGTACTTC
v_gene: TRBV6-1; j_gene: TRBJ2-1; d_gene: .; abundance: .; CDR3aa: CATNYNEQFF; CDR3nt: TGTGCCACCAACTACAATGAGCAGTTCTTC
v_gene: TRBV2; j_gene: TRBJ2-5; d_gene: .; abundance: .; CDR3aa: CASSAGAVETQYF; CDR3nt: TGTGCCAGCAGTGCCGGAGCAGTGGAGACCCAGTACTTC
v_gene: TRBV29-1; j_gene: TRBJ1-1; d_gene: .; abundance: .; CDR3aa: CSVFRGPNTEAFF; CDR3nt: TGCAGCGTTTTCAGGGGCCCGAACACTGAAGCTTTCTTT
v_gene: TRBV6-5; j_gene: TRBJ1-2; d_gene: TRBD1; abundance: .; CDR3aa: CASSYRGDSLGYGYTF; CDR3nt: TGTGCCAGCAGTTATAGGGGGGACAGTCTGGGCTATGGCTACACCTTC
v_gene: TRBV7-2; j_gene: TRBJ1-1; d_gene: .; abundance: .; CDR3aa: CASSPRTLMNTEAFF; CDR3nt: TGTGCCAGCAGCCCTAGGACACTTATGAACACTGAAGCTTTCTTT
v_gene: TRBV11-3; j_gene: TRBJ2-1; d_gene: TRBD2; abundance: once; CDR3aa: CASSLRGREDEQFF; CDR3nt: TGTGCCAGCAGCTTAAGAGGGAGGGAGGATGAGCAGTTCTTC
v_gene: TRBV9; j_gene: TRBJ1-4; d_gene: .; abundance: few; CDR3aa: CASSVGGYQDEKLFF; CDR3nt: TGTGCCAGCAGCGTAGGAGGGTATCAGGATGAAAAACTGTTTTTT
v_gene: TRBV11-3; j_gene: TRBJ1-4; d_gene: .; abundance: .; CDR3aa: CASSWQGVRRGEEKLFF; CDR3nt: TGTGCCAGCAGCTGGCAGGGTGTACGGCGAGGAGAAGAAAAACTGTTTTTT
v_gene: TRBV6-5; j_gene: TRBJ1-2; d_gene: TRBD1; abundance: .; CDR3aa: CASSSGTDNYGYTF; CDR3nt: TGTGCCAGCAGTTCCGGGACAGACAACTATGGCTACACCTTC
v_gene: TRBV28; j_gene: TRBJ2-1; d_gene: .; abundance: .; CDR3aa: CASSINTVNRQFF; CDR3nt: TGTGCCAGCAGCATTAATACAGTGAACCGGCAGTTCTTC
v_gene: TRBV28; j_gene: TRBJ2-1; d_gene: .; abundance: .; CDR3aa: CASSSGEGEQFF; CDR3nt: TGTGCCAGCAGCTCCGGTGAGGGTGAGCAGTTCTTC
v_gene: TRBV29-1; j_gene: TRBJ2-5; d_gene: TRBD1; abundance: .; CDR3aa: CSATYRGHQETQYF; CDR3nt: TGCAGCGCTACCTACAGGGGGCACCAAGAGACCCAGTACTTC
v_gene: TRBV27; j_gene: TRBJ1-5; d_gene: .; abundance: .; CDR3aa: CASSSRGRGSNQPQHF; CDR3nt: TGTGCCAGCAGTTCTCGGGGGAGGGGTAGCAATCAGCCCCAGCATTTT
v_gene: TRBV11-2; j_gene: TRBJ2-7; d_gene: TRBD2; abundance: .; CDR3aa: CASSLAPGLREQYF; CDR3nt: TGTGCCAGCAGCTTAGCTCCGGGACTAAGGGAGCAGTACTTC
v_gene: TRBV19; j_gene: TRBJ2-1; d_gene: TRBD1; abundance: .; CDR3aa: CATSSTGGDEQFF; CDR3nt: TGTGCCACTTCCTCGACAGGGGGCGATGAGCAGTTCTTC
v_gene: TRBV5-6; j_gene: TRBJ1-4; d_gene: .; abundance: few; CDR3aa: CASSLALGPTNEKLFF; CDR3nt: TGTGCCAGCAGCTTGGCCCTCGGTCCAACTAATGAAAAACTGTTTTTT
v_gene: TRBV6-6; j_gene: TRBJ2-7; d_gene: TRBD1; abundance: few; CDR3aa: CASSSGQGAREQYF; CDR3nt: TGTGCCAGCAGTTCGGGACAGGGGGCGCGGGAGCAGTACTTC
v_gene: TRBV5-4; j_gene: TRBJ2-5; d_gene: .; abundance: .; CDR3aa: CASSLLGGGQETQYF; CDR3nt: TGTGCCAGCAGCTTGCTGGGCGGAGGTCAAGAGACCCAGTACTTC
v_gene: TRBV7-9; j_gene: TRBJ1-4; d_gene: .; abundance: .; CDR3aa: CASRTGTTNEKLFF; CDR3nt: TGTGCCAGCAGAACAGGGACAACTAATGAAAAACTGTTTTTT
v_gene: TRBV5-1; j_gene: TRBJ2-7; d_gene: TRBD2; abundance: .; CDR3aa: CASSRGGVNSYEQYF; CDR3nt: TGCGCCAGCAGCCGCGGGGGGGTGAACTCCTACGAGCAGTACTTC
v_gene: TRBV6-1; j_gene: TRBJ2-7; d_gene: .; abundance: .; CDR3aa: CASKASTAIAYEQYF; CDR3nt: TGTGCCAGCAAAGCCTCGACAGCGATAGCCTACGAGCAGTACTTC
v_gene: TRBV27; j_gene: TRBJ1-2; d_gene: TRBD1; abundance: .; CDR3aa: CASKGTVPPYGYTF; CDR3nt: TGTGCCAGCAAGGGGACAGTCCCTCCCTATGGCTACACCTTC
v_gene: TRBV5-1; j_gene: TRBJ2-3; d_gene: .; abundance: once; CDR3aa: CASSLAGITQYF; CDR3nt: TGCGCCAGCAGCTTGGCCGGTATCACGCAGTATTTT
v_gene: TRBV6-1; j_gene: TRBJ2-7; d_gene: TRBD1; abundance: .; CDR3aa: CASSPDRASSYEQYF; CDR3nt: TGTGCCAGCAGTCCAGACAGGGCTAGCTCCTACGAGCAGTACTTC
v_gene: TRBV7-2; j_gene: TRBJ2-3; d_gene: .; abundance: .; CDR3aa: CASSLEEADTQYF; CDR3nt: TGTGCCAGCAGCTTAGAAGAGGCAGATACGCAGTATTTT
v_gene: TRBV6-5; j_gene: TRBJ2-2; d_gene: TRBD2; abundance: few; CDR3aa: CASSPLAGDTGELFF; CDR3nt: TGTGCCAGCAGTCCTCTAGCGGGGGACACCGGGGAGCTGTTTTTT
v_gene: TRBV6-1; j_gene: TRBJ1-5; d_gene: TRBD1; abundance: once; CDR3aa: CASSEYWQGANQPQHF; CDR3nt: TGTGCCAGCAGTGAATATTGGCAGGGGGCTAATCAGCCCCAGCATTTT
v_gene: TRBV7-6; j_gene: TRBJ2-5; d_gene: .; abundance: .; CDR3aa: CASSSRDSQETQYF; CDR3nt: TGTGCCAGCAGCTCCCGGGACTCCCAAGAGACCCAGTACTTC
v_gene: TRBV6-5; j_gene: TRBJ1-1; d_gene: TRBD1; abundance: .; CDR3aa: CASSYGQGASTEAFF; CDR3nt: TGTGCCAGCAGTTACGGGCAGGGGGCGAGCACTGAAGCTTTCTTT
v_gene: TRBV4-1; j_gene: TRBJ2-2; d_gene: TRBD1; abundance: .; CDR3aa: CASSHFGTGTNTGELFF; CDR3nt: TGCGCCAGCAGCCACTTCGGGACAGGGACGAACACCGGGGAGCTGTTTTTT
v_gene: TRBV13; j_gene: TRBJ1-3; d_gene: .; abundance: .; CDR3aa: CASSPGHRTSGNTIYF; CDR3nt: TGTGCCAGCAGCCCGGGACATCGAACCTCTGGAAACACCATATATTTT
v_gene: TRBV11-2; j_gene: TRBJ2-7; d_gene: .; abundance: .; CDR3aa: CASSYTYEQYF; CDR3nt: TGTGCCAGCAGCTACACCTACGAGCAGTACTTC
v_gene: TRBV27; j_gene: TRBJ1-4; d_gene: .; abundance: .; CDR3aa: CASSSYSTTNEKLFF; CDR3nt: TGTGCCAGCAGTTCCTACTCCACAACTAATGAAAAACTGTTTTTT
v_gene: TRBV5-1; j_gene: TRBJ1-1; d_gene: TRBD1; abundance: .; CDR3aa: CASSTADRGNTEAFF; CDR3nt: TGCGCCAGCAGCACCGCGGACAGGGGGAACACTGAAGCTTTCTTT
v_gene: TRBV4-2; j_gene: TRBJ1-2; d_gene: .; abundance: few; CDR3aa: CASTSRGGGYGYTF; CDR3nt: TGTGCCAGCACCTCAAGGGGGGGCGGCTATGGCTACACCTTC
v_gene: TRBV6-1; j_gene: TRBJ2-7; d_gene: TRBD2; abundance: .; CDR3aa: CASSGTSGRYEQYF; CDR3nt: TGTGCCAGCAGCGGGACTAGCGGTAGATACGAGCAGTACTTC
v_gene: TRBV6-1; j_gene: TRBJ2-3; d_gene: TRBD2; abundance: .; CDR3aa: CASSDSGRAGTDTQYF; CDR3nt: TGTGCCAGCAGTGATAGCGGGAGGGCGGGGACAGATACGCAGTATTTT
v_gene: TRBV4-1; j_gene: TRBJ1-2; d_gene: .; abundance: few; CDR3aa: CASSHPFDRSYGYTF; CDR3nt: TGCGCCAGCAGCCACCCCTTCGACAGGAGCTATGGCTACACCTTC
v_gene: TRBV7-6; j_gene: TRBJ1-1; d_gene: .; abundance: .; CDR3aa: CASSLERGAVGNTEAFF; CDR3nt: TGTGCCAGCAGCTTAGAAAGGGGCGCGGTCGGGAACACTGAAGCTTTCTTT
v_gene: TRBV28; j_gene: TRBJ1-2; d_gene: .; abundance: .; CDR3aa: CASRLTGNGYTF; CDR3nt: TGTGCCAGCAGGCTGACAGGCAATGGCTACACCTTC
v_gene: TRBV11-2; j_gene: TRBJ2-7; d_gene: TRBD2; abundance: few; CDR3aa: CASSSRLAGGGYEQYF; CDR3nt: TGTGCCAGCAGCTCACGACTAGCGGGAGGGGGATACGAGCAGTACTTC
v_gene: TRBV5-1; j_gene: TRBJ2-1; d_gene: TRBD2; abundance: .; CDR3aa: CASSPAGPGDEQFF; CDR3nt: TGCGCCAGCAGCCCAGCGGGGCCAGGCGATGAGCAGTTCTTC
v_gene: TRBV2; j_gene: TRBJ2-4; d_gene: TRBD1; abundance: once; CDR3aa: CASRGDSKNIQYF; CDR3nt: TGTGCCAGCAGGGGGGACAGCAAAAACATTCAGTACTTC
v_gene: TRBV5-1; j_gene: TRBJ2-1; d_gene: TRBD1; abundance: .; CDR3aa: CASTGQSQSEQFF; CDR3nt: TGCGCCAGCACGGGACAGTCGCAGAGTGAGCAGTTCTTC